This TCR beta chain was identified during a study of shared clonotypes between healthy human individuals. Produced via immunoSEQ multiplex PCR; TCRdb's table is partial and in-frame only. This sample has roughly 1 million clones, with 60% to 80% found just once. As for this clone: Its antigen is unknown.

CDR3 length: 13 amino acids. V lost 7 bases and J 4 bases, leaving 14 bases between the germline ends. Germline V gene sequence: CDR1 SNHLY, CDR2 FYNNEI. General study findings and limits: Limited genetic and exposure-history diversity came from having few donors.

This chain joins TRBV2 and TRBJ2-7, with D perhaps matching TRBD1 (7 bases). Sequencing used memory CD4+ T cells sorted from blood. Subset noted: CD45RA-negative fraction. The clonotype was recovered from a young man in good health. CDR3 coding DNA: TGTGCCAGCATGGGCAGGGGGGAATACGAGCAGTACTTC. As protein: CASMGRGEYEQYF.